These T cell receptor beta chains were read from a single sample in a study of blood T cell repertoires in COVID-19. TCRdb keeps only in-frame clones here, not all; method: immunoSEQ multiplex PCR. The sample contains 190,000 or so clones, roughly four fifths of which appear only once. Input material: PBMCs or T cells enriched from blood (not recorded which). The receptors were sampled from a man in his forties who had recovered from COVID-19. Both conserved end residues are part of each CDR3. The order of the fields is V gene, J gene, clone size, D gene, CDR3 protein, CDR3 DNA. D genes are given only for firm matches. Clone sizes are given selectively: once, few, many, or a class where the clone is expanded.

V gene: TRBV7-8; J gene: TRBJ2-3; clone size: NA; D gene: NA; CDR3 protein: CASSFRYLASSTDTQYF; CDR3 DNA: TGTGCCAGCAGCTTCCGGTATCTAGCGTCTAGCACAGATACGCAGTATTTT
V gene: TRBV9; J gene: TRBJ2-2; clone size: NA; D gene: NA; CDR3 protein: CASSVEGSTGELFF; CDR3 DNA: TGTGCCAGCAGCGTAGAAGGGAGCACCGGGGAGCTGTTTTTT
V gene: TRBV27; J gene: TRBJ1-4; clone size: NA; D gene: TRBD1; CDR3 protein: CASKGSQGAWEKLFF; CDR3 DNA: TGTGCCAGCAAAGGTAGCCAGGGGGCTTGGGAAAAACTGTTTTTT
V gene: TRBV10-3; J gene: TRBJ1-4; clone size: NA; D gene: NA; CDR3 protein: CASRTILNEKLFF; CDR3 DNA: TGTGCCTCCCGCACAATCCTTAATGAAAAACTGTTTTTT
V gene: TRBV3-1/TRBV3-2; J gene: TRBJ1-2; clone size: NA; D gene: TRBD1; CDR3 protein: CASSSRTGYGYTF; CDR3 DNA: TGTGCCAGCAGCTCCCGGACAGGCTATGGCTACACCTTC
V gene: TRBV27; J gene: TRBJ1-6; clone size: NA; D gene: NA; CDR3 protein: CASKRSVAAGSDHF; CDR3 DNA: NA
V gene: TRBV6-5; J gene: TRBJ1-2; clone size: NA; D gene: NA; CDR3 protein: CASRPGSLYYGYTF; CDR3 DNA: TGTGCCAGCAGGCCCGGGTCCTTATACTATGGCTACACCTTC
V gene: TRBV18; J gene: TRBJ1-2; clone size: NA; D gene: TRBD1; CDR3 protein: CASSPRGRGNRQGNYEGYTF; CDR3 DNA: TGTGCCAGCTCACCACGGGGCCGAGGAAACCGACAGGGCAATTACGAAGGCTACACCTTC
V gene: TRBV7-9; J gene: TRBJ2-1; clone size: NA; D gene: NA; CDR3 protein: CASSLLDSSFHEQFF; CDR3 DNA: TGTGCCAGCAGCTTACTGGACAGCTCTTTCCATGAGCAGTTCTTC
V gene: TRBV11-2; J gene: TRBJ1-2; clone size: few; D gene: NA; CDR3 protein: CASSLGGDRPYGYTF; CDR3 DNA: TGTGCCAGCAGCTTAGGAGGCGACAGACCCTATGGCTACACCTTC
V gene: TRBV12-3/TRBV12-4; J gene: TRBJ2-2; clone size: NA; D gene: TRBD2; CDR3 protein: CASSETSGGELFF; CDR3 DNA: TGTGCCAGCAGCGAGACTAGCGGCGGGGAGCTGTTTTTT
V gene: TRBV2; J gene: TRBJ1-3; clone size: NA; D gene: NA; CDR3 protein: CASSEKHSGNTIYF; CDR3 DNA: TGTGCCAGCAGTGAAAAGCACTCTGGAAACACCATATATTTT
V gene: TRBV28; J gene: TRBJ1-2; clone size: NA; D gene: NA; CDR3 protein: CAWSRENNYGYTF; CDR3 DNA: TGTGCCTGGTCCCGGGAGAATAACTATGGCTACACCTTC
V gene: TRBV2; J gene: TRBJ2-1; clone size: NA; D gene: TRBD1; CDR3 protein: CASSEVTGVLKGFF; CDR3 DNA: TGTGCCAGCAGTGAAGTGACAGGGGTTCTTAAGGGGTTCTTC
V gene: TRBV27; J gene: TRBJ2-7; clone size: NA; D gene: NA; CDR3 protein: CASSPLEWNGEQYF; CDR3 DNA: TGTGCCAGCAGCCCACTGGAATGGAACGGGGAGCAGTACTTC
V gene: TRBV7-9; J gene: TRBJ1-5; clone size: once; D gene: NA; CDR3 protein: CASSLGGDQPQHF; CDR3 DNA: TGTGCCAGCAGCTTAGGCGGGGACCAGCCCCAGCATTTT
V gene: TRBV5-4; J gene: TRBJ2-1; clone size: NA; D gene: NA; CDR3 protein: CASSLLVGASYNEQFF; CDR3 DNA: TGTGCCAGCAGCTTGTTAGTGGGAGCTTCCTACAATGAGCAGTTCTTC
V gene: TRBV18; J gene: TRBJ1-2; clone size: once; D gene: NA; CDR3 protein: CASSHAGVVTDYGYTF; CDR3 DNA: TGTGCCAGCTCACACGCAGGCGTGGTTACGGACTATGGCTACACCTTC
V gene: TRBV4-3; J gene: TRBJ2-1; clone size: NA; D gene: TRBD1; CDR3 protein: CASSQGLGQTNNEQFF; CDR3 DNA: TGCGCCAGCAGCCAGGGGTTGGGACAGACAAACAATGAGCAGTTCTTC
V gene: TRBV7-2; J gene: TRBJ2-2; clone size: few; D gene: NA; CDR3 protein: CASRRDTRAGELFF; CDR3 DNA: TGTGCCAGCAGACGGGACACGCGGGCCGGGGAGCTGTTTTTT
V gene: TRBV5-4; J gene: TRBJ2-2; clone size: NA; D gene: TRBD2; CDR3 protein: CASSRGLAGGSTGELFF; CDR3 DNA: TGTGCCAGCAGCCGGGGACTAGCGGGAGGAAGCACCGGGGAGCTGTTTTTT
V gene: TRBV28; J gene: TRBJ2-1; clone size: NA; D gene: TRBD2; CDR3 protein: CASSFRLAGAVPKYNEQFF; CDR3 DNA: TGTGCCAGCAGTTTTAGACTAGCGGGAGCCGTTCCCAAGTACAATGAGCAGTTCTTC
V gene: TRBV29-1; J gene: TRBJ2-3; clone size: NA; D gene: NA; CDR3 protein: CSVDRPRDSTDTQYF; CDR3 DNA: TGCAGCGTTGATCGCCCCCGCGATAGCACAGATACGCAGTATTTT
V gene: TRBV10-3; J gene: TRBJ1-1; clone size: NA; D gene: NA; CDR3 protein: CAIRSRENTEAFF; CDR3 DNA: TGTGCCATCAGGAGCAGGGAGAACACTGAAGCTTTCTTT
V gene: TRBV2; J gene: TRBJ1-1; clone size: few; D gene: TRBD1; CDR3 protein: CASSGGTGRSEAFF; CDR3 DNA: TGTGCCAGCAGCGGCGGGACAGGGAGGTCTGAAGCTTTCTTT
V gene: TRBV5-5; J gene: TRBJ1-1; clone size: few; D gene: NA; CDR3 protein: CASSLVLRQGNKEAFF; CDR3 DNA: TGTGCCAGCAGCTTGGTGTTGCGGCAGGGGAATAAAGAAGCTTTCTTT
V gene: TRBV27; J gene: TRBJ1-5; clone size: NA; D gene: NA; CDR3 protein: CASSLGGYSNQPQHF; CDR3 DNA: TGTGCCAGCAGTTTAGGGGGGTATAGCAATCAGCCCCAGCATTTT
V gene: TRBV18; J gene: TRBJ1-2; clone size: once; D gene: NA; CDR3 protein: CASSPPGGEGYGYTF; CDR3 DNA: TGTGCCAGCTCACCACCGGGGGGAGAGGGCTATGGCTACACCTTC
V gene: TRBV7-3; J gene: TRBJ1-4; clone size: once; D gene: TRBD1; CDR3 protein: CASSLTGTRGEKLFF; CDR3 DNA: TGTGCCAGCAGCTTAACTGGCACCAGGGGGGAAAAACTGTTTTTT
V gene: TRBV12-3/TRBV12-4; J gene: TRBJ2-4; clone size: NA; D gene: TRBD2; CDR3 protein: CASSVREGGIQYF; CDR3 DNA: TGTGCCAGCAGTGTCAGGGAGGGTGGCATTCAGTACTTC
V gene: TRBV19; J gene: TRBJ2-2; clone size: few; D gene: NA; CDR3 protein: CASTPPGPGELFF; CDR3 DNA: TGTGCCAGTACCCCCCCAGGTCCCGGGGAGCTGTTTTTT
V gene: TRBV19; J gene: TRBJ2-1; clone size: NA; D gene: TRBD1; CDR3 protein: CASSIGDRDIYNEQFF; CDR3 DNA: TGTGCCAGTAGTATCGGGGACAGGGATATTTACAATGAGCAGTTCTTC
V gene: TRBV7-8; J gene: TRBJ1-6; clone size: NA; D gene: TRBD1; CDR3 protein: CASSLNRGSPLHF; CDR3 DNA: TGTGCCAGCAGCCTAAACAGGGGATCACCCCTCCACTTT
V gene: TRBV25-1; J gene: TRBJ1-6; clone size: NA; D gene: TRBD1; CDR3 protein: CASSEFPGTGGPNSPLHF; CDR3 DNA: TGTGCCAGCAGTGAATTTCCCGGAACAGGGGGACCTAATTCACCCCTCCACTTT
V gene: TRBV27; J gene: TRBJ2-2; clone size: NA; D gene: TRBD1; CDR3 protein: CASSFFGDRNTGELFF; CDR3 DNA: TGTGCCAGCAGTTTTTTTGGGGACAGGAACACCGGGGAGCTGTTTTTT
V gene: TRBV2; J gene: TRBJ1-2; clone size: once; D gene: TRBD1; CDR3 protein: CASKFRAADRDGYTF; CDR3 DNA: TGTGCCAGCAAATTCAGAGCTGCGGACAGGGACGGCTACACCTTC
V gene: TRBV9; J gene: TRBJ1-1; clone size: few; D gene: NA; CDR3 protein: CASSTGFNTEAFF; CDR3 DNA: TGTGCCAGCAGCACAGGGTTTAACACTGAAGCTTTCTTT
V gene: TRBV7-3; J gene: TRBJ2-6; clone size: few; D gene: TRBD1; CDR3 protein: CASRADLRTGRSGANVLTF; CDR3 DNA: TGTGCCAGCAGGGCCGACCTTAGGACAGGGAGGTCTGGGGCCAACGTCCTGACTTTC
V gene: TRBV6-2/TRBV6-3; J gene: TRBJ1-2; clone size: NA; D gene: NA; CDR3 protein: CASSYSGTYTNYGYTF; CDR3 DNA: TGTGCCAGCAGTTACTCCGGGACATATACTAACTATGGCTACACCTTC
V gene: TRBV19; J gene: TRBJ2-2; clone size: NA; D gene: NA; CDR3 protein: CASSIVRGSGELFF; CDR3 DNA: TGTGCCAGTAGTATAGTAAGGGGTTCCGGGGAGCTGTTTTTT